This record concerns one T cell receptor beta chain sequence. Which antigen it targets is not known. Base qualities are not provided; no much larger clone lies one nucleotide away. Synthetic TCR analog templates were spiked into each PCR to estimate absolute template abundance from read counts. The immunoSEQ assay was used to amplify TCRbeta CDR3 regions from genomic DNA with bias-controlled V and J gene primers. Sequencing of rearranged TCRbeta segments was performed at approximately 20X coverage. In the source study's methods: Sequencing errors were corrected by clustering, and CDR3s were annotated against IMGT so that V, D and J genes could be assigned. Downstream analyses used only productive TCRbeta rearrangements, leaving out any out-of-frame or stop-codon sequences. To compute clonality, Shannon entropy was normalized by the log of the number of unique productive sequences and then subtracted from one. Fisher's exact test with Benjamini-Hochberg correction, at a threshold of adjusted p below 0.01, was used to find clones that differed between time points or between blood and tumor. The source is immuneACCESS, and TCRdb retained only in-frame sequences with V and J called. Part of the clones is not carried over; for the studies checked, unresolved V genes explain less than half of this, and the remainder is unexplained. That table is the source of V, J and clone size, and D and trimming were worked out from the DNA. The table for this sample lists about 95,000 clones; nearly 90% of them were counted only once. Around 1.5% of the sample rests with the top ten.

This sample stems from a study of PD-L1 blockade in urothelial cancer (dated by TCRdb to 2016 to 2017). For context, the study as a whole: All patients started therapy around 2014 and received atezolizumab 1,200 mg intravenously every 3 weeks. Patients had an ECOG performance status of 0 or 1 and had received between 0 and 3 prior chemotherapy regimens. Durable clinical benefit was achieved by nine patients but not by the remaining 20. Blood samples were analyzed 3 weeks after the start of treatment (second dose) and 6 weeks after the start of treatment. Pretreatment tumor samples, along with matched peripheral blood collected serially before and after atezolizumab treatment, underwent TCR sequencing. Blood samples gave a median of approximately 150,000 T cells and approximately 80,000 unique TCRs, with a median clonality of 0.080. Progression-free survival longer than 6 months counted as durable clinical benefit, and TCR features were additionally tested against both progression-free and overall survival. The study, an exploratory multi-omic analysis, examined somatic, immune and clinical correlates of response to PD-L1 blockade with atezolizumab in urothelial cancer. In the same patients, pretreatment tumors underwent whole exome sequencing and RNA sequencing in addition to TCR sequencing. Pretreatment blood TCR-seq was available for around 29 patients, at least one posttreatment blood collection was obtained for about 25 patients, and tumor TCR-seq was available for about 25 patients. About 90% of the roughly 29 patients were identified as males with urothelial cancer of bladder origin, and a prior smoking history was reported by 18 of 29 patients.

The sample's time point, from its label and the paper: pretreatment peripheral blood. A total of about 31 patients with locally advanced or metastatic urothelial carcinoma, treated at Memorial Sloan Kettering on a trial protocol, made up the cohort. Peripheral blood mononuclear cells were collected pretreatment and during treatment, with between 1 and 8 total time points per patient. The Qiagen DNeasy Blood extraction kit was used to purify genomic DNA from total PBMCs and from tumor samples. PBMCs were collected pretreatment and during treatment, and were isolated and stored as previously described. Study-wide conclusions, independent of this receptor: At 3 weeks after the start of treatment, tumor-associated TCR clones in peripheral blood had expanded more in patients with durable benefit (n ≈ 20, p = 0.022). Because the sample size was small (n ≈ 29) and many exploratory analyses were performed, the results are intended to be hypothesis-generating. Improved progression-free and overall survival was associated with having pretreatment peripheral blood TCR clonality below the median.

From a lookup of the germline V gene, CDR1 and CDR2 are LGHNA and YNFKEQ. Relative to germline, V is 0 bases shorter and J is 7 bases shorter, with 9 bases between their ends. Reading from cysteine to phenylalanine, the CDR3 counts 13 amino acids. Kept here is only the CDR3 DNA, which spans 39 bases and is read in frame from base 1. The rearrangement joined TRBV4-2 to TRBJ2-5; the D gene is perhaps TRBD2, from 6 matching bases. The sequenced sample was PBMCs, obtained around atezolizumab (anti-PD-L1) treatment. This TCR was sampled from a man aged 55 to 70 with urothelial cancer. The nucleotides are TGTGCCAGCAGCCAAGATGGAGGGCGGACCCAGTACTTC. Translated, this is CASSQDGGRTQYF.